The rows below give T cell receptor beta chains drawn from one sample of a study of blood T cell repertoires in COVID-19. Libraries were prepared by immunoSEQ multiplex PCR; TCRdb keeps only in-frame clonotypes and omits some of them. The top ten hold 18% of the sample, which has 150,000 or so clones, under 95% seen once. What was sequenced was peripheral blood. Receptors originate from a man between 60 and 70 years old with active or convalescent COVID-19. Both conserved end residues are part of each CDR3. D genes are given only for firm matches. Part of the rows lack a size; the others show once, few, many or a class for expanded clones.

.	TRBV10-3	TRBD1	TRBJ1-2	CAISETTGDGYTF	TGTGCCATCAGTGAGACCACAGGGGACGGCTACACCTTC
.	TRBV6-6	.	TRBJ2-5	CASSYSGGQETQYF	TGTGCCAGCAGTTACTCAGGAGGGCAAGAGACCCAGTACTTC
.	TRBV4-1	TRBD1	TRBJ2-1	CASGLDRGSYNEQFF	TGCGCCAGCGGGCTTGACAGGGGTTCCTACAATGAGCAGTTCTTC
.	TRBV3-1/TRBV3-2	.	TRBJ1-1	CASSQLIRQGRTVGNTEAFF	TGTGCCAGCAGCCAATTAATTAGGCAGGGAAGGACAGTTGGGAACACTGAAGCTTTCTTT
few	TRBV5-8	.	TRBJ1-5	CASSRSTAPGQPQHF	TGTGCCAGCAGCCGAAGCACGGCGCCGGGGCAGCCCCAGCATTTT
once	TRBV2	.	TRBJ1-5	CASSEQQVHQPQHF	TGTGCCAGCAGTGAACAACAGGTCCATCAGCCCCAGCATTTT
.	TRBV7-9	.	TRBJ1-4	CASSFGGAANEKLFF	TGTGCCAGCAGCTTTGGCGGGGCTGCTAATGAAAAACTGTTTTTT
.	TRBV12-3/TRBV12-4	TRBD1	TRBJ1-2	CASRLTGEYGYTF	TGTGCCAGCCGTCTGACAGGGGAATATGGCTACACCTTC
.	TRBV27	.	TRBJ2-2	CASSFSGAGELFF	TGTGCCAGCAGTTTTTCGGGGGCCGGGGAGCTGTTTTTT
.	TRBV12-3/TRBV12-4	.	TRBJ1-2	CASSRNAQYGYTF	TGTGCCAGCAGCCGGAACGCACAGTATGGCTACACCTTC
.	TRBV3-1/TRBV3-2	.	TRBJ1-4	CASSQDSTASGGLFF	TGTGCCAGCAGCCAAGATTCAACGGCCTCGGGGGGACTGTTTTTT
.	TRBV5-4	TRBD1	TRBJ2-7	CASRIETGGPYEQYF	TGTGCCAGCAGAATTGAGACAGGGGGGCCCTACGAGCAGTACTTC
.	TRBV11-2	TRBD1	TRBJ2-3	CASSLVGGRGQDTQYF	TGTGCCAGCAGCTTAGTAGGGGGCAGGGGGCAAGATACGCAGTATTTT
once	TRBV11-2	.	TRBJ1-2	CASSQAQGLYGYTF	TGTGCCAGCAGTCAAGCCCAGGGGCTCTATGGCTACACCTTC
.	TRBV29-1	.	TRBJ1-1	CSVQGTANTEAFF	TGCAGCGTCCAGGGTACGGCGAACACTGAAGCTTTCTTT
.	TRBV6-5	TRBD1	TRBJ2-2	CASSLGQAYPTGELFF	TGTGCCAGCAGTTTAGGACAGGCTTACCCCACCGGGGAGCTGTTTTTT
.	TRBV10-2	TRBD1	TRBJ1-5	CASRALVEGAGNQPQHF	TGCGCCAGCAGAGCCCTAGTCGAGGGGGCGGGCAATCAGCCCCAGCATTTT
.	TRBV18	.	TRBJ1-3	CATMTVSGNTIYF	TGTGCCACCATGACAGTCTCTGGAAACACCATATATTTT
.	TRBV18	.	TRBJ1-4	CASSSDWVGNEKLFF	TGTGCCAGCTCATCGGACTGGGTTGGTAATGAAAAACTGTTTTTT
.	TRBV18	.	TRBJ2-1	CASSPPRLLGYNEQFF	TGTGCCAGCTCACCACCCCGACTTCTGGGCTACAATGAGCAGTTCTTC
.	TRBV5-1	TRBD2	TRBJ2-3	CASRFGLAGGTDTQYF	TGCGCCAGCAGATTCGGACTAGCGGGGGGCACAGATACGCAGTATTTT
.	TRBV12-5	.	TRBJ2-1	CASGAGFSYNEQFF	TGTGCTAGTGGTGCAGGGTTCTCCTACAATGAGCAGTTCTTC
.	TRBV4-1	.	TRBJ2-4	CASSQERQGKNIQYF	TGCGCCAGCAGCCAAGAGAGGCAGGGAAAAAACATTCAGTACTTC
many	TRBV2	TRBD1	TRBJ2-1	CARSGQVGYEQFF	TGTGCCAGGTCGGGACAGGTGGGTTATGAGCAGTTCTTC
few	TRBV9	.	TRBJ1-6	CASSVGQTSSYNSPLHF	TGTGCCAGCAGCGTAGGACAGACGAGCTCCTATAATTCACCCCTCCACTTT
once	TRBV19	.	TRBJ2-7	CASSTRQPSYEQYF	TGTGCCAGTAGTACAAGACAGCCCTCCTACGAGCAGTACTTC
.	TRBV15	TRBD1	TRBJ1-2	CATSYLGGSTYGYTF	TGTGCCACCAGCTACTTAGGGGGCTCCACCTATGGCTACACCTTC
few	TRBV10-3	.	TRBJ2-7	CATQITAGREQYF	TGTGCCACTCAGATAACGGCAGGGAGGGAGCAGTACTTC
.	TRBV18	TRBD1	TRBJ1-2	CASSSDRGLGYGYTF	TGTGCCAGCTCATCGGACAGGGGGCTTGGCTATGGCTACACCTTC
.	TRBV5-6	TRBD2	TRBJ2-7	CASSSAGTSGPYVYEQYF	TGTGCCAGCAGCTCGGCCGGGACTAGCGGGCCGTACGTCTACGAGCAGTACTTC
.	TRBV7-2	.	TRBJ2-2	CASSLLGGTGELFF	TGTGCCAGCAGCTTACTAGGTGGCACCGGGGAGCTGTTTTTT
.	TRBV7-8	.	TRBJ1-2	CASSLDGSYGYTF	TGTGCCAGCAGCTTAGACGGGTCGTATGGCTACACCTTC
.	TRBV7-9	.	TRBJ1-1	CASSLDGGFTEAFF	TGTGCCAGCAGCTTAGACGGGGGGTTCACTGAAGCTTTCTTT
.	TRBV7-9	TRBD2	TRBJ2-3	CASSPRGGSGSPADTQYF	TGTGCCAGCAGCCCTCGGGGGGGTAGCGGGAGTCCGGCAGATACGCAGTATTTT
.	TRBV5-1	TRBD2	TRBJ2-1	CASSRGLAGVNEQFF	TGCGCCAGCAGCCGAGGACTAGCGGGAGTTAATGAGCAGTTCTTC
once	TRBV6-5	TRBD1	TRBJ1-5	CASRVQGTGQPQHF	TGTGCCAGCAGGGTACAGGGGACTGGGCAGCCCCAGCATTTT
.	TRBV12-3/TRBV12-4	.	TRBJ2-5	CASSLYQETQYF	TGTGCCAGCAGCCTGTACCAAGAGACCCAGTACTTC
.	TRBV6-1	TRBD2	TRBJ2-7	CASSATSGGHSYEQYF	TGTGCCAGCAGTGCTACTAGCGGGGGGCACTCCTACGAGCAGTACTTC
.	TRBV6-4	.	TRBJ1-2	CASASTQGRYGYTF	TGTGCCAGCGCATCGACACAGGGAAGATATGGCTACACCTTC
few	TRBV4-1	.	TRBJ1-5	CASSQFGGSQPQHF	TGCGCCAGCAGCCAATTCGGGGGGTCTCAGCCCCAGCATTTT
.	TRBV7-2	.	TRBJ1-1	CASSPWQGEAFF	TGTGCCAGCAGCCCATGGCAGGGTGAAGCTTTCTTT
few	TRBV27	TRBD1	TRBJ1-2	CASSPGTGGFYGYTF	TGTGCCAGCAGCCCGGGGACAGGGGGCTTCTATGGCTACACCTTC
.	TRBV5-1	TRBD1	TRBJ1-1	CASSRDLVTGGRDTEAFF	TGCGCCAGCAGCCGGGATTTGGTGACAGGGGGACGAGACACTGAAGCTTTCTTT
once	TRBV5-5	TRBD2	TRBJ2-1	CASSFFPGLGRGNEQFF	TGTGCCAGCAGCTTTTTCCCCGGACTAGGGCGGGGCAATGAGCAGTTCTTC
.	TRBV19	.	TRBJ2-1	CASSFGGTENEQFF	TGTGCCAGTAGTTTCGGGGGTACGGAGAATGAGCAGTTCTTC
.	TRBV5-6	TRBD2	TRBJ2-1	CASSPSAGGPGNEQFF	TGTGCCAGCAGCCCATCAGCGGGAGGGCCGGGCAATGAGCAGTTCTTC
.	TRBV15	.	TRBJ2-1	CATSNPTTTGYNEQFF	TGTGCCACCAGCAACCCGACTACCACGGGTTACAATGAGCAGTTCTTC